The rows below give T cell receptor beta chains drawn from one sample of a study of regulatory T cells in long-lasting Graves disease. TCRdb processed the multiplex PCR reads anew with MiXCR; each CDR3 protein has one entry. Of under 450,000 distinct CDR3 sequences in the sample, around 15% were seen once. The same sample was also studied in work on T cells in Graves' hyperthyroidism and ophthalmopathy.

Sequenced here: peripheral blood mononuclear cells (PBMCs), sampled at new diagnosis, from a patient treated with antithyroid drugs. The receptors here all came from a woman between 18 and 30 years old with Graves disease. Each CDR3 is given with its conserved first and last residue. Each record gives: V gene, J gene, CDR3 protein.

TRBV7-2	TRBJ1-2	CASSLDGTLSSNGYTF
TRBV6-2/TRBV6-3	TRBJ2-1	CASSTADRDVDEQFF
TRBV6-9	TRBJ2-2	CASSYSGAHTGELFF
TRBV29-1	TRBJ1-4	CSVGTDYEKLFF
TRBV7-3	TRBJ1-1	CASSLDRTLNTEAFF
TRBV3-1	TRBJ2-5	CASSPNPGGTQETQYF
TRBV20-1	TRBJ2-3	CSARWAGGAIDTQYF
TRBV29-1	TRBJ2-3	CSVVSGARDTQYF
TRBV2	TRBJ2-1	CASRDRGRSNEQFF
TRBV6-1	TRBJ2-7	CASSEMGQLGTFYEQYF
TRBV7-2	TRBJ2-3	CASSLVGGTSGRAFADTQYF
TRBV20-1	TRBJ2-7	CSALGGPPYEQYF
TRBV28	TRBJ1-3	CASSSRFGSSGNTIYF
TRBV5-1	TRBJ1-4	CASSRDNNEKLFF
TRBV20-1	TRBJ2-5	CSARPRERFQETQYF
TRBV6-5	TRBJ1-5	CASSYSTENQPQHF
TRBV27	TRBJ2-5	CASTPAGRDRGRVETQYF
TRBV7-3	TRBJ1-2	CASSPTRGTYGYTF
TRBV6-1	TRBJ1-5	CASSAGTASNQPQHF
TRBV6-1	TRBJ1-6	CASSDGWNNSPLHF
TRBV20-1	TRBJ2-5	CSARADSPQETQYF
TRBV7-8	TRBJ2-5	CASSPKWGGQETQYF
TRBV28	TRBJ2-7	CASSISTFEQYF
TRBV6-1	TRBJ2-5	CASWGTSRQETQYF
TRBV19	TRBJ2-1	CASRDRLSYNEQFF
TRBV5-1	TRBJ2-1	CASSLDNEQLF
TRBV7-2	TRBJ2-7	CASSLGGGGQGAYEQYF
TRBV7-3	TRBJ2-1	CASSTEGRTSSYNEQFF
TRBV28	TRBJ2-3	CASSAIRDTQYF
TRBV5-1	TRBJ1-1	CASSFGTGGGEGTEAFF
TRBV10-3	TRBJ2-3	CAIEDSQDTQYF
TRBV7-3	TRBJ2-5	CASSAGARETQYF
TRBV13	TRBJ2-1	CASSFGRGSYNEQFF
TRBV3-1	TRBJ1-2	CASSQRQGHYGYTF
TRBV4-3	TRBJ2-7	CASSQGFQGGEQYF
TRBV4-2	TRBJ1-2	CASSQESGGAYGYTF
TRBV4-2	TRBJ2-7	CASSQVPPDEQYF
TRBV2	TRBJ1-2	CASSVSGQNYGYTF
TRBV7-9	TRBJ2-1	CASNTVQGNEQFF
TRBV4-2	TRBJ2-3	CASSQEGNSDSTDTQYF
TRBV20-1	TRBJ2-7	CSARALQGWDEQYF
TRBV10-3	TRBJ1-2	CAISAWTGGGYTF
TRBV19	TRBJ2-1	CASSMVLAGFNEQFF
TRBV20-1	TRBJ1-1	CSASPGRPDTEAFF
TRBV28	TRBJ2-5	CASSLFKSSPLYF
TRBV5-1	TRBJ2-1	CASSSQGTSGRVEQFF
TRBV4-2	TRBJ1-5	CASSQGAGVELSQPQHF
TRBV5-1	TRBJ1-6	CASSLEGVNNSPLHF
TRBV4-1	TRBJ2-7	CASSQNSGGSSYEQYF
TRBV13	TRBJ2-5	CASSGDRGLNIQETQYF
TRBV6-1	TRBJ2-2	CASSESIGGSGELFF
TRBV24-1	TRBJ2-1	CATSETGTNEQFF
TRBV6-1	TRBJ1-1	CASDRPTGMNTEAFF
TRBV7-3	TRBJ2-3	CASSLTLKDTQYF
TRBV6-1	TRBJ1-2	CASSERTGAINYGYTF
TRBV6-2/TRBV6-3	TRBJ1-6	CASRPQNDRNNSPLHF
TRBV5-4	TRBJ2-3	CASRQTGGDTQYF